The rows below give T cell receptor beta chains drawn from one sample of a study of cytotoxic CD8 clonotypes in ibrutinib-treated CLL. Method: immunoSEQ multiplex PCR; TCRdb's copy keeps in-frame clones and lacks some. The table has more than 25,000 clones, roughly 69% seen once. Sequenced here: PBMCs, sampled after 24 months of ibrutinib treatment. All receptors derive from a human donor with chronic lymphocytic leukemia. The CDR3 runs from the conserved cysteine through the conserved F or W. A D gene is named only where the DNA matches it firmly. Only part of the rows carry a size: once, few, many, or a class if the clone is expanded.

CDR3 DNA | CDR3 protein | J gene | clone size | D gene | V gene
TGTGCCAGCTCACTGACTTCGCGGGAGACCCAGTACTTC | CASSLTSRETQYF | TRBJ2-5 | once | NA | TRBV18
TGTGCCAGCAGCTCGGGACTAGCGGGGGTCCGCGAGACCCAGTACTTC | CASSSGLAGVRETQYF | TRBJ2-5 | few | TRBD2 | TRBV5-6
TGTGCCAGCAGTGAGATAGGAGGTGAGCAGTTCTTC | CASSEIGGEQFF | TRBJ2-1 | medium-sized | NA | TRBV25-1
TGTGCCAGCAGTGAAGGGGAGGGTGGCAATCAGCCCCAGCATTTT | CASSEGEGGNQPQHF | TRBJ1-5 | NA | NA | TRBV6-1
TGTGCCAGCAGCGTAGAAGGTAATTCACCCCTCCACTTT | CASSVEGNSPLHF | TRBJ1-6 | once | NA | TRBV9
TGCGCCAGCAGCTTACAGGGTAGGAGAGCAGATACGCAGTATTTT | CASSLQGRRADTQYF | TRBJ2-3 | NA | NA | TRBV5-1
TGTGCCAGCAGCCGCGACAGAAGCACAGATACGCAGTATTTT | CASSRDRSTDTQYF | TRBJ2-3 | NA | NA | TRBV6-5
TGTGCCAGCAGCTTGGTGGGCCAAGAGACCCAGTACTTC | CASSLVGQETQYF | TRBJ2-5 | few | NA | TRBV5-6
TGTGCCAGCAGCTCTGACAACGACGAGCAGTACTTC | CASSSDNDEQYF | TRBJ2-7 | once | NA | TRBV7-3
TGTGCCAGCGCGGACAGACCGAACACTGAAGCTTTCTTT | CASADRPNTEAFF | TRBJ1-1 | NA | NA | TRBV28
TGTGCCACCAGATCGGGACAGGGGGAAAATAATTCACCCCTCCACTTT | CATRSGQGENNSPLHF | TRBJ1-6 | NA | TRBD1 | TRBV15
TGTGCCAGTAGAAGGGGACTAGCCACAGATACGCAGTATTTT | CASRRGLATDTQYF | TRBJ2-3 | NA | TRBD2 | TRBV19
TGTGCCAGCAGCCTCTTACAGGGAGCTCTCACAGATACGCAGTATTTT | CASSLLQGALTDTQYF | TRBJ2-3 | NA | NA | TRBV5-4
TGTGCCAGCAGCTCAACGACAGGGGGCGAGGGTGAAGCTTTCTTT | CASSSTTGGEGEAFF | TRBJ1-1 | NA | TRBD1 | TRBV5-4
TGTGCCAGCAGTTTCTATACTAATGAAAAACTGTTTTTT | CASSFYTNEKLFF | TRBJ1-4 | few | NA | TRBV27
TGCGCCAGCAGCCCTACGGGACTAGCGGGGCCCACAGATACGCAGTATTTT | CASSPTGLAGPTDTQYF | TRBJ2-3 | NA | TRBD2 | TRBV11-2
TGTGCCAGCAGCCTCCTGGAAGCTGAGACCCAGTACTTC | CASSLLEAETQYF | TRBJ2-5 | NA | NA | TRBV28
TGTGCCAGCAGCTCTGGTTCTTGGGAAAATCAGCCCCAGCATTTT | CASSSGSWENQPQHF | TRBJ1-5 | NA | NA | TRBV7-9
TGTGCCAGGCCTGTGGATTTTGGAAACACCATATATTTT | CARPVDFGNTIYF | TRBJ1-3 | few | NA | TRBV9